This T cell receptor beta chain was recovered during a study of CD8+ T cells in alopecia areata. Study findings and constraints: Having just one nonresponder leaves the connection between baseline CD8+ expansion and response unresolved.

Following RNA extraction, reverse transcription yielded cDNA that acted as the sequencing template. Profiling relied on immunoSEQ multiplex PCR, and the TCRdb table lists in-frame clones only, not all of them. The sample has some 210,000 clones, approximately 72% seen once. To note about this clone: Its specificity is not known.

Treatment given: oral pan-JAK inhibitor, 5-10 mg twice daily. The source material was CD4+ T cells sorted from blood, sampled at week 44, from a patient treated with tofacitinib. The sequence came from a human donor with alopecia areata.

CDR3 nucleotides: TGCGCCAGCGGCTCAGGGCACGAGCAGTACTTC. Residues: CASGSGHEQYF. This chain connects TRBV10-1 to TRBJ2-7, with D possibly TRBD1 on 5 matching bases. Germline CDR1 and CDR2: WNHNN and SYGVQD (reference sequence). The CDR3 is 11 residues long. V lost 8 bases to trimming and J lost 5 bases, with 10 bases between them.